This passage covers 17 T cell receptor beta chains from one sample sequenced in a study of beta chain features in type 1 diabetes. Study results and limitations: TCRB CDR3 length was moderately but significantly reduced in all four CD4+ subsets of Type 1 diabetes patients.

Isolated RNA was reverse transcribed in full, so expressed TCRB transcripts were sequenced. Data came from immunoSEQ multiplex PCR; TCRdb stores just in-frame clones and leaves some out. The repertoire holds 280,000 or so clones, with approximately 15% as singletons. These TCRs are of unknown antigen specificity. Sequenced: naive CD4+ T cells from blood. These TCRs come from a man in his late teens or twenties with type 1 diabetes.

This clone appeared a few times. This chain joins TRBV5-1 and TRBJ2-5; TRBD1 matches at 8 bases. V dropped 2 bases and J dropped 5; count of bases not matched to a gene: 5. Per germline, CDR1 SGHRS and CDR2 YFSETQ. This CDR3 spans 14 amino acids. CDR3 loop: CASSLRAGGETQYF. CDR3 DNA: TGCGCCAGCAGCTTAAGGGCAGGGGGCGAGACCCAGTACTTC.

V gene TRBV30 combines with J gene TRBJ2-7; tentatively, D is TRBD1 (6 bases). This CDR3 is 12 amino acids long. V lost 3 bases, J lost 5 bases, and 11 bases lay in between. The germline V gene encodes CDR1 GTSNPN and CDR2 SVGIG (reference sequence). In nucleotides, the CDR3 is TGTGCCTGGAGGAAACAGGGTCACGAGCAGTACTTC. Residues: CAWRKQGHEQYF.

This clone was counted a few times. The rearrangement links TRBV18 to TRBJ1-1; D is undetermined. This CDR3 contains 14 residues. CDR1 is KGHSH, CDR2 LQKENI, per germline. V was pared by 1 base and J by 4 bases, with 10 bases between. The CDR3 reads CASSPLAAGTEAFF. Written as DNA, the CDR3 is TGTGCCAGCTCACCACTGGCCGCTGGCACTGAAGCTTTCTTT.

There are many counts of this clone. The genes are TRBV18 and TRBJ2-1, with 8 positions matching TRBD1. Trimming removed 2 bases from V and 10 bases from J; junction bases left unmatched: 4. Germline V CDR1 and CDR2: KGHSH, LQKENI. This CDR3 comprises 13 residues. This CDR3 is CASSPGTGEEQFF. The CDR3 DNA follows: TGTGCCAGCTCACCAGGGACAGGTGAAGAGCAGTTCTTC.

The CDR3 DNA follows: TGTGCCAGCAGCTTGCCCAGCTCCTACGAGCAGTACTTC. Translation gives CASSLPSSYEQYF. This sequence joins TRBV5-6 and TRBJ2-7; D remains unclear. V was clipped by 1 base and J by 0 bases, with 5 bases between them. The CDR3 totals 13 residues. CDR1 is SGHDT and CDR2 is YYEEEE in the germline V gene.

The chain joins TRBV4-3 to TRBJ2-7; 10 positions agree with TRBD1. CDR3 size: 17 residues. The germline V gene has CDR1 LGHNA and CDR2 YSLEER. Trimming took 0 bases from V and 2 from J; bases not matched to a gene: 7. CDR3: CASSQELGDRGTYEQYF. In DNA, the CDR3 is TGCGCCAGCAGCCAAGAACTCGGGGACAGGGGTACCTACGAGCAGTACTTC.

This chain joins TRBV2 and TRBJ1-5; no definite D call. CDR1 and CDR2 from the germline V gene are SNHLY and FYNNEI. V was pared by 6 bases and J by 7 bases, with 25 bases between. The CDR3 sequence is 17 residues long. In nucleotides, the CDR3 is TGTGCCAGCAGCGATAGGCCGCGGGAGGGATGGAAGCAGCCCCAGCATTTT. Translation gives CASSDRPREGWKQPQHF.

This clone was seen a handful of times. The CDR3 region has the DNA TGTGCCAGCAGCTTGGAGGGGTTATCCTACAATGAGCAGTTCTTC. Translating it yields CASSLEGLSYNEQFF. J is TRBJ2-1 and V is TRBV5-4; D is possibly TRBD1 (5 bases). The V end was cut by 0 bases, the J end by 1 base, with 8 bases between. Germline V gene data show CDR1 as SGHNT and CDR2 as YYREEE (reference sequence). The CDR3 runs 15 residues.

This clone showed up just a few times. The CDR3 sequence is CASTGLAGGYNEQFF. CDR3 nucleotide sequence: TGTGCCAGCACCGGCCTAGCGGGGGGTTACAATGAGCAGTTCTTC. The V gene is TRBV6-5, the J gene TRBJ2-1; 11 positions match TRBD2. The CDR3 has 15 amino acids. Trimming at V came to 7 bases and at J to 4 bases, leaving 6 bases not matched to a gene. Per the germline V gene, CDR1 is MNHEY and CDR2 is SVGAGI.

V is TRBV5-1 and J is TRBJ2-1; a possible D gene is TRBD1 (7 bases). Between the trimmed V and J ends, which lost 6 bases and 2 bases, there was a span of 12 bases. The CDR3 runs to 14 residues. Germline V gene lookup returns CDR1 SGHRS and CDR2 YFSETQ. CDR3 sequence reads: CASTGGSAYNEQFF. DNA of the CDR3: TGCGCCAGCACAGGGGGGTCGGCCTACAATGAGCAGTTCTTC.

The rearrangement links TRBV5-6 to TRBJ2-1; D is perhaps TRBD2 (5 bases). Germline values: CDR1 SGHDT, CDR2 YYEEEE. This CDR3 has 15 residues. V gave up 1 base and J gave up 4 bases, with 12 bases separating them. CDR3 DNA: TGTGCCAGCAGCTTGCGAGGGATTACATACAATGAGCAGTTCTTC. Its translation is CASSLRGITYNEQFF.

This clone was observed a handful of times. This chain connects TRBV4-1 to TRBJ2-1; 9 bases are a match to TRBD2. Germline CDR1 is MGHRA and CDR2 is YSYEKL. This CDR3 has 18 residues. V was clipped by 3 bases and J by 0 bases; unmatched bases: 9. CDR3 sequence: CASSQTTSGFSSYNEQFF. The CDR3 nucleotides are TGCGCCAGCAGCCAGACGACTAGCGGTTTTAGCTCCTACAATGAGCAGTTCTTC.

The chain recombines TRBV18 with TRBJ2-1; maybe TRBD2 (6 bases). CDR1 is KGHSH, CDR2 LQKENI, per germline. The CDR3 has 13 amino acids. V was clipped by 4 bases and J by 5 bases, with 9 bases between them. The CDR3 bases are TGTGCCAGCTCACTGGGACTCGACAATGAGCAGTTCTTC. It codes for CASSLGLDNEQFF.

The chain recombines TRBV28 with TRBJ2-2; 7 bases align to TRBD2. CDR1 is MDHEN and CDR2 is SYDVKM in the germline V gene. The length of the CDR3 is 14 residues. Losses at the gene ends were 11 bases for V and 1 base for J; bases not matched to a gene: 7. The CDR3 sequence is CALGGPLNTGELFF. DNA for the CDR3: TGTGCCTTGGGAGGGCCTTTGAACACCGGGGAGCTGTTTTTT. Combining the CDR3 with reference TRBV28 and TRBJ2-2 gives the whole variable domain DVKVTQSSRYLVKRTGEKVFLECVQDMDHENMFWYRQDPGLGLRLIYFSYDVKMKEKGDIPEGYSVSREKKERFSLILESASTNQTSMYLCALGGPLNTGELFFGEGSRLTVL.

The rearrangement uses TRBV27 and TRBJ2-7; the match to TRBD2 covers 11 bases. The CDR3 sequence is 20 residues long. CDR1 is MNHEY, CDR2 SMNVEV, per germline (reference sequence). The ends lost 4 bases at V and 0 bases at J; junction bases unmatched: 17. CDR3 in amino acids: CASSSRAGTSGTLRSYEQYF. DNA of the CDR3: TGTGCCAGCAGTTCAAGGGCCGGGACTAGCGGAACCCTACGCTCCTACGAGCAGTACTTC.

Written as DNA, the CDR3 is TGTGCCAGCTCCAGGGCGGGAAGCTCCTACGAGCAGTACTTC. The encoded protein is CASSRAGSSYEQYF. The rearrangement links TRBV6-1 to TRBJ2-7; a possible D gene is TRBD2 (6 bases). Germline V gene sequence: CDR1 MNHNS, CDR2 SASEGT. The CDR3 is made up of 14 amino acids. V was cut by 8 bases and J by 0 bases, with 14 bases left in between.

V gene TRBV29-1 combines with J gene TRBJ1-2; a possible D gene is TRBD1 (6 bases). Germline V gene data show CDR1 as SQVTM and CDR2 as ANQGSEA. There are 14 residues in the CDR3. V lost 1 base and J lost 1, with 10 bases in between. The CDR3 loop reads CSVEVFRGNYGYTF. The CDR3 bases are TGCAGCGTTGAAGTGTTCAGGGGTAACTATGGCTACACCTTC.